This T cell receptor beta chain was captured in a study of cytomegalovirus exposure and HLA in healthy donors. Whole-study findings and limits: Specificity of a few CMV-associated chains for CMV antigens was verified in vitro.

In the PCR, 60 Vbeta and 13 Jbeta primers were used. The table came from immunoSEQ multiplex PCR; TCRdb's copy has only in-frame clones and leaves some out. The repertoire consists of about 120,000 clones, with approximately 61% occurring once and the leading ten covering 1.6%. This clone was found a few times. Its antigen is unknown. This CDR3 has 13 residues. Germline V lookup: CDR1 SGHRS, CDR2 YFSETQ. The V end was cut by 0 bases, the J end by 9 bases, with 13 bases between. Sequencing used PBMCs. The receptor comes from a young man in good health and CMV-seropositive. This chain uses TRBV5-1 with TRBJ2-7, with D possibly being TRBD2 (5 bases). CDR3 in DNA: TGCGCCAGCAGCTTGGGAGGGCCGGCGGGGCAGTACTTC. It specifies CASSLGGPAGQYF.